This T cell receptor beta chain comes out of a study of PD-L1 blockade in urothelial cancer. Turning to the study itself: Analysis of blood occurred 3 weeks (second dose) and 6 weeks after treatment start.

Clones were sequenced by immunoSEQ multiplex PCR, and TCRdb holds only the in-frame ones, with some missing. The data contain 70,000 to 90,000 clones, roughly 87% of them seen just once; the ten biggest clones take up more than 9%. Trimming cost V 0 bases and J 5 bases, with 15 bases left between them. CDR3 length equals 15 residues. Per germline, CDR1 SGHRS and CDR2 YFSETQ. This clone appeared once. Patient sample counts ranged from 1 to 8, pretreatment and on-treatment. The rearrangement links TRBV5-1 to TRBJ2-7; a possible D gene is TRBD1 (6 bases). Material: PBMCs, obtained around atezolizumab (anti-PD-L1) treatment. The sequence derives from a man between 65 and 85 years old with urothelial cancer. CDR3 in amino acids: CASSLVGRGENEQYF. DNA of the CDR3: TGCGCCAGCAGCTTGGTTGGCAGGGGAGAAAACGAGCAGTACTTC.